The 15 T cell receptor beta chains below were found in one sample sequenced in a study of OX40 agonist ivuxolimab in advanced cancers. Assay: immunoSEQ multiplex PCR; the TCRdb copy retains only in-frame clones and omits some. The sample lists about 79,000 clones, about 90% occurring once. Material: CD4+ or CD8+ T cells sorted from blood, obtained in a trial of the OX40 agonist ivuxolimab. The receptors here all came from an adult with an advanced solid tumor such as melanoma, head and neck, liver or kidney cancer.

The chain uses TRBV11-2 and TRBJ2-7, with 8 positions matching TRBD2. The trim removed 1 base at V and 1 base at J, leaving 6 bases unmatched. This CDR3 spans 16 amino acids. Germline CDR1 and CDR2: SGHAT and FQNNGV. The CDR3 DNA sequence: TGTGCCAGCAGCTTAGCAGCGGGAGACGGATCCTACGAGCAGTACTTC. It translates to CASSLAAGDGSYEQYF.

J is TRBJ2-7 and V is TRBV7-8; tentative D call: TRBD2 (6 bases). With 5 bases removed from V and 3 bases from J, the gap between germline ends came to 14 bases. This CDR3 has 14 amino acids. The V gene's germline CDR1 is SGHVS and CDR2 FQNEAQ. This CDR3 reads CASSPQEGGYEQYF. CDR3 DNA sequence: TGTGCCAGCAGCCCCCAGGAGGGCGGCTACGAGCAGTACTTC. Based on the CDR3 plus reference TRBV7-8 and TRBJ2-7, the full variable domain is GAGVSQSPRYKVAKRGQDVALRCDPISGHVSLFWYQQALGQGPEFLTYFQNEAQLDKSGLPSDRFFAERPEGSVSTLKIQRTQQEDSAVYLCASSPQEGGYEQYFGPGTRLTVT.

This clone occurred once. V and J are TRBV15 and TRBJ2-1, with 7 bases aligning to TRBD2. CDR1 LNHNV and CDR2 YYDKDF come from the germline V gene (reference sequence). This CDR3 has 17 residues. V was clipped by 3 bases and J by 0 bases; unmatched bases: 8. DNA of the CDR3: TGTGCCACCAGCAGTGGCGGCGGGGGTAGCTCCTACAATGAGCAGTTCTTC. It yields the protein CATSSGGGGSSYNEQFF.

The chain carries TRBV30 and TRBJ1-2; 7 positions match TRBD1. Trimming removed 1 base from V and 4 bases from J; junction bases left unmatched: 3. The germline CDR1 and CDR2 sequences are GTSNPN and SVGIG (reference sequence). CDR3 length: 13 residues. The CDR3 bases are TGTGCCTGGAGTGCCGGGACAGCCTATGGCTACACCTTC. Translating it yields CAWSAGTAYGYTF.

The chain carries TRBV7-9 and TRBJ1-6; TRBD1 agrees at 9 bases. Per the germline V gene, CDR1 is SEHNR and CDR2 is FQNEAQ (reference sequence). V was pared by 4 bases and J by 8 bases, with 6 bases of the junction left unmatched. This CDR3 is built from 15 residues. CDR3 residues: CASSSGQGSYSPLHF. The CDR3 DNA sequence: TGTGCCAGCAGCTCGGGACAGGGAAGTTATTCACCCCTCCACTTT.

V gene TRBV4-1 combines with J gene TRBJ2-7; 14 nucleotides agree with TRBD2. Germline V gene data show CDR1 as MGHRA and CDR2 as YSYEKL. CDR3 length: 15 amino acids. V dropped 4 bases and J dropped 6; count of bases not matched to a gene: 5. The CDR3 here is CASSPGLAGGFEQYF. The CDR3 DNA follows: TGCGCCAGCAGCCCCGGACTAGCGGGAGGTTTCGAGCAGTACTTC.

This sequence joins TRBV29-1 and TRBJ1-1; a weak D match, TRBD1 (5 bases). V shed 4 bases and J shed 1 base, with 10 bases lying between them. The CDR3 length is 13 residues. Germline V gene lookup returns CDR1 SQVTM and CDR2 ANQGSEA. The CDR3 bases are TGCAGCGTTGGTGACAGCCAGAACACTGAAGCTTTCTTT. It encodes CSVGDSQNTEAFF.

The rearrangement joins TRBV5-1 to TRBJ2-1; TRBD2 agrees at 8 bases. Germline values: CDR1 SGHRS, CDR2 YFSETQ. The CDR3 runs to 14 residues. Unmatched junction bases numbered 3, after V lost 6 bases and J lost 1 base. CDR3 DNA: TGCGCCAGCAATAGCGGGAATTCCTACAATGAGCAGTTCTTC. Translating it yields CASNSGNSYNEQFF.

Remarks on this clone: The junction departs from germline at one end; a sequencing error may be responsible. The chain carries TRBV2 and TRBJ2-2, with D maybe TRBD1 (6 bases). The germline V gene has CDR1 SNHLY and CDR2 FYNNEI. The CDR3 loop spans 14 amino acids. This CDR3 is CASSTDRNTGELVF. DNA of the CDR3: TGTGCCAGCAGTACCGACAGGAACACCGGGGAGCTGGTTTTT. Variable domain in full (rest from reference TRBV2 and TRBJ2-2): EPEVTQTPSHQVTQMGQEVILRCVPISNHLYFYWYRQILGQKVEFLVSFYNNEISEKSEIFDDQFSVERPDGSNFTLKIRSTKLEDSAMYFCASSTDRNTGELVFGEGSRLTVL.

This CDR3 is CASSPRGRGDTYEQYF. The CDR3 DNA sequence: TGTGCCAGCAGTCCCAGGGGCAGGGGGGACACCTACGAGCAGTACTTC. The V and J genes are TRBV5-4 and TRBJ2-7; a possible D gene is TRBD1 (7 bases). The germline CDR1 and CDR2 sequences are SGHNT and YYREEE (reference sequence). V was clipped by 5 bases and J by 2 bases, with 20 bases between them. There are 16 residues in the CDR3. The full variable domain, in which reference TRBV5-4 and TRBJ2-7 provide the parts outside the CDR3, is ETGVTQSPTHLIKTRGQQVTLRCSSQSGHNTVSWYQQALGQGPQFIFQYYREEENGRGNFPPRFSGLQFPNYSSELNVNALELDDSALYLCASSPRGRGDTYEQYFGPGTRLTVT.

The chain employs TRBV5-1 and TRBJ1-1; D possibly corresponds to TRBD1 (6 bases). Germline assignment: CDR1 SGHRS and CDR2 YFSETQ. This CDR3 is built from 15 residues. The V end lost 1 base, the J end lost 6 bases, and 16 bases lay between the germline ends. The CDR3, as DNA: TGCGCCAGCAGCTTGCGGGGGGCGCCTTACGCTGAAGCTTTCTTT. Its translation: CASSLRGAPYAEAFF. Combining the CDR3 with reference TRBV5-1 and TRBJ1-1 gives the whole variable domain KAGVTQTPRYLIKTRGQQVTLSCSPISGHRSVSWYQQTPGQGLQFLFEYFSETQRNKGNFPGRFSGRQFSNSRSEMNVSTLELGDSALYLCASSLRGAPYAEAFFGQGTRLTVV.

The chain combines TRBV11-2 with TRBJ2-1; D is undetermined. Trimming removed 1 base at V and 0 bases at J, with 10 bases between. The CDR3 spans 16 residues. Germline values: CDR1 SGHAT, CDR2 FQNNGV. CDR3 DNA sequence: TGTGCCAGCAGCTTAGGGATGCCGAGCTCCTACAATGAGCAGTTCTTC. Translating gives CASSLGMPSSYNEQFF. The full variable domain, with the rest looked up from reference TRBV11-2 and TRBJ2-1, is EAGVAQSPRYKIIEKRQSVAFWCNPISGHATLYWYQQILGQGPKLLIQFQNNGVVDDSQLPKDRFSAERLKGVDSTLKIQPAKLEDSAVYLCASSLGMPSSYNEQFFGPGTRLTVL.

The CDR3 spells CASRPWTTDTQYF. The DNA for the CDR3 is TGTGCCAGCAGACCATGGACCACAGATACGCAGTATTTT. The chain employs TRBV11-3 and TRBJ2-3; D unclear. Germline lookup yields CDR1 SGHNT and CDR2 YENEEA. Trimming left V 6 bases short and J 2 bases short, with 9 bases between. This CDR3 region has 13 residues.

The chain employs TRBV18 and TRBJ1-4; TRBD1 agrees at 7 bases. Germline CDR1 and CDR2: KGHSH and LQKENI. The length of the CDR3 is 14 residues. V was pared by 4 bases and J by 7 bases, with 6 bases of the junction left unmatched. The DNA for the CDR3 is TGTGCCAGCTCACGGACAGGTTTAGGTGAAAAACTGTTTTTT. It specifies CASSRTGLGEKLFF.

V and J are TRBV4-1 and TRBJ1-2; D is uncertain. The germline V and J ends were trimmed by 0 bases and 5 bases, with 4 bases remaining between them. The CDR3 sequence is 12 residues long. The germline gives CDR1 MGHRA, CDR2 YSYEKL. The DNA for the CDR3 is TGCGCCAGCAGCCAAGACGGGTATGGCTACACCTTC. This gives the protein CASSQDGYGYTF.